This T cell receptor (beta chain) was recorded in a study of T cells in Graves' hyperthyroidism and ophthalmopathy. In regard to this clonotype: Its antigen remains unknown.

Germline assignment: CDR1 DFQATT and CDR2 SNEGSKA (reference sequence). The CDR3 has 16 amino acids. Study results and limitations: Before onset, by a median of around six months, the model predicted ophthalmopathy.

Authors of the study amplified TCR beta CDR3 regions from RNA transcripts. The primer set for the first-round RT-PCR of the TCR CDR3 was HTBI. TCRdb ran MiXCR on the multiplex PCR reads and lists one entry per CDR3 protein. The sample has approximately 570,000 distinct CDR3 sequences; about 20% are singletons. V is TRBV20-1 and J is TRBJ2-3; 11 bases agree with TRBD2. The sequenced sample consisted of blood. The TCR sequence derives from a man between 35 and 55 years old with Graves' ophthalmopathy. For the CDR3, the DNA is TGCACCGAGAGGCGAACTAGCGGGAGTGTAACAGATACGCAGTATTTT. Translating it yields CTERRTSGSVTDTQYF.